Below are 14 T cell receptor beta chains sequenced from a single sample in a study of cytomegalovirus exposure and HLA in healthy donors. Use of 60 Vbeta and 13 Jbeta primers characterized the PCR. Clones were sequenced by immunoSEQ multiplex PCR, and TCRdb holds only the in-frame ones, with some missing. The table records 160,000 or so clones, 70% to 80% of them present only once. Sequenced sample: PBMCs. The origin of the receptors is a woman aged 40 to 50 in good health and CMV-seronegative.

This clone was observed a few times. J is TRBJ1-2 and V is TRBV6-5; D is possibly TRBD1 (6 bases). Trimming left V 2 bases short and J 5 bases short, with 15 bases between. The germline gives CDR1 MNHEY, CDR2 SVGAGI. The CDR3 has 15 residues. Here the CDR3 reads CASSYPGTKPYGYTF. The CDR3 region has the DNA TGTGCCAGCAGTTACCCCGGGACAAAGCCTTATGGCTACACCTTC.

Only a few counts were recorded for this clone. This rearrangement joins TRBV6-1 to TRBJ1-4; TRBD1 agrees at 11 bases. Germline V gives CDR1 MNHNS, CDR2 SASEGT. V lost 4 bases and J lost 6; bases outside the gene matches: 1. The CDR3 has 14 amino acids. The CDR3 spells CASSVGQGDEKLFF. CDR3 sequence (DNA): TGTGCCAGCAGTGTGGGACAGGGGGATGAAAAACTGTTTTTT.

The chain couples TRBV9 to TRBJ2-7, with D possibly matching TRBD1 (6 bases). CDR3 length: 15 residues. Germline V gene data show CDR1 as SGDLS and CDR2 as YYNGEE. The V end was cut by 2 bases, the J end by 0 bases, with 12 bases between. The CDR3 nucleotides read TGTGCCAGCAGCGTCTCCATAGGGGGCTCCTACGAGCAGTACTTC. Its protein is CASSVSIGGSYEQYF.

This clone was seen more than once but under ten times. The chain is built from TRBV10-3 and TRBJ2-3; a weak D match, TRBD2 (6 bases). The CDR3 is 14 residues long. The ends were cut back, 8 bases at V and 3 bases at J, with 15 bases in the middle. Germline CDR1 and CDR2: ENHRY and SYGVKD. CDR3 in amino acids: CAIRRRAVTDTQYF. The CDR3 DNA reads TGTGCCATCCGTAGGAGGGCAGTGACAGATACGCAGTATTTT.

This chain links TRBV5-6 with TRBJ1-1; no firm D call. Trimming cost V 5 bases and J 2 bases, with 4 bases left between them. The CDR3 covers 11 residues. CDR1 and CDR2 from the germline V gene are SGHDT and YYEEEE. The CDR3 DNA reads as TGTGCCAGCAGTTTAAACACTGAAGCTTTCTTT. It specifies CASSLNTEAFF.

The chain has TRBV27 and TRBJ2-7; 14 bases map to TRBD2. CDR3 length: 14 residues. CDR1 MNHEY and CDR2 SMNVEV come from the germline V gene (reference sequence). The J segment lost 5 bases and the V segment lost 5 bases, leaving 2 bases of the junction unmatched. The CDR3 sequence is CASSRGLAGDEQYF. The CDR3 DNA follows: TGTGCCAGCAGTCGGGGACTAGCGGGAGACGAGCAGTACTTC.

The V call is TRBV23-1, the J call TRBJ2-7, with D possibly TRBD1 on 6 matching bases. TRBV23-1 counts as an open reading frame of uncertain function. The V and J ends lost 3 bases and 5 bases respectively, with 11 bases between them. The CDR3 has 13 residues. CDR3 loop: CASSQTGVNEQYF. The CDR3 nucleotides read TGCGCCAGCAGTCAGACAGGAGTCAACGAGCAGTACTTC.

This rearrangement joins TRBV2 to TRBJ2-4, with a possible D match to TRBD1 (5 bases). CDR3 size: 15 residues. Deletions cut 1 base from V and 0 bases from J, with 7 bases between. Germline CDR1 SNHLY, CDR2 FYNNEI. The CDR3 bases are TGTGCCAGCAGTGAAGTGACAGTAGCCAAAAACATTCAGTACTTC. Translating it yields CASSEVTVAKNIQYF.

This clone was observed a single time. The chain recombines TRBV19 with TRBJ1-1; tentative D call: TRBD1 (5 bases). The V end was cut by 4 bases, the J end by 7 bases, with 10 bases between. CDR3 length: 12 amino acids. Per the germline V gene, CDR1 is LNHDA and CDR2 is SQIVND (reference sequence). CDR3 protein: CASSSQGFEAFF. The CDR3 DNA is TGTGCCAGTAGTAGCCAGGGATTTGAAGCTTTCTTT.

A remark on this clone: In the same sample, other DNA sequences code for this CDR3. The chain recombines TRBV5-1 with TRBJ1-3; 11 positions match TRBD1. The CDR3 extends over 14 amino acids. From germline, CDR1 is SGHRS and CDR2 YFSETQ. The trim removed 0 bases at V and 7 bases at J, leaving 0 bases unmatched. This chain's CDR3 is CASSLGDRGNTIYF. In DNA, the CDR3 is TGCGCCAGCAGCTTGGGGGACAGGGGGAACACCATATATTTT.

The V gene is TRBV19, the J gene TRBJ1-5, with D unclear. There are 13 residues in the CDR3. Germline-derived CDR1 and CDR2 are LNHDA and SQIVND (reference sequence). Trimming cost V 3 bases and J 5 bases, with 8 bases left between them. In nucleotides, the CDR3 is TGTGCCAGTAGTATCCAGTCCGATCAGCCCCAGCATTTT. Its translation is CASSIQSDQPQHF.

The chain has TRBV18 and TRBJ1-1, with a tentative D call TRBD1 (5 bases). V was trimmed by 1 base and J by 4 bases, leaving 16 bases between them. CDR1 and CDR2 from the germline V gene are KGHSH and LQKENI. The CDR3 extends over 16 amino acids. CDR3 sequence: CASSPRDSTASTEAFF. CDR3 coding DNA: TGTGCCAGCTCACCACGTGACTCGACAGCATCCACTGAAGCTTTCTTT. The whole variable domain, remainder taken from reference TRBV18 and TRBJ1-1, is NAGVMQNPRHLVRRRGQEARLRCSPMKGHSHVYWYRQLPEEGLKFMVYLQKENIIDESGMPKERFSAEFPKEGPSILRIQQVVRGDSAAYFCASSPRDSTASTEAFFGQGTRLTVV.

This chain links TRBV19 with TRBJ1-4, with a tentative D call TRBD1 (6 bases). CDR1 and CDR2 from the germline V gene are LNHDA and SQIVND (reference sequence). The CDR3 has 15 amino acids. V was cut by 5 bases and J by 7 bases, with 17 bases left in between. CDR3 residues: CASSLLTGRIEKLFF. CDR3 nucleotide sequence: TGTGCCAGTAGTCTCTTGACAGGAAGGATTGAAAAACTGTTTTTT.

To note about this clone: Because the CDR3's place on the DNA is in doubt, the DNA is left out and the CDR3 is given as listed by TCRdb. This rearrangement joins TRBV19 to TRBJ2-3; the tabulated D call, TRBD2, remains unverified against the DNA. The CDR3 has 15 residues if both end residues are counted. Germline CDR1 reads LNHDA; CDR2 reads SQIVND (reference sequence). The CDR3 region is CASSSGGRGTDTQYF.